The rows below give T cell receptor beta chains drawn from one sample of a study of STAT3 mutations in large granular lymphocyte leukemia. Profiled with immunoSEQ multiplex PCR; TCRdb holds only in-frame clones, not every one. The table lists about 42,000 clones, roughly 81% of them singletons. The sequencing input was PBMCs. Receptors originate from a human donor with T large granular lymphocyte leukemia. Some clones in this sample may be carry-over from other donors' samples. The CDR3 runs from the conserved cysteine through the conserved F or W. Fields, in order: D gene, V gene, J gene, clone size, CDR3 length, CDR3 DNA, CDR3 protein. A D gene is named only where the DNA matches it firmly. Size tells how often a clone was seen (once, few, many) or the class of an expanded clone, and some rows leave it out.

TRBD1,TRBV30,TRBJ2-1,.,11,TGTGCCTGGAGTAACCGGGACAGGGGCCTCTTC,CAWSNRDRGLF
.,TRBV6-5,TRBJ2-2,.,14,TGTGCCAGCAGCTACGACAGGATCTACGGGGAGCTGTTTTTT,CASSYDRIYGELFF
TRBD2,TRBV13,TRBJ2-1,.,18,TGTGCCAGCAGCCTATGGACTAGCGGGGGGCCTATATACAATGAGCAGTTCTTC,CASSLWTSGGPIYNEQFF
.,TRBV6-1,TRBJ1-1,.,13,TGTGCCAGCAGTGATATAGGTATCACTGAAGCTTTCTTT,CASSDIGITEAFF
TRBD1,TRBV29-1,TRBJ1-3,.,16,TGCAGCGTGATGGAGGGACAGGGACGAGCTGGAAACACCATATATTTT,CSVMEGQGRAGNTIYF
TRBD1,TRBV4-1,TRBJ1-2,.,16,TGCGCCAGCAGCCCAGGGGGACAGGGGCGCGGCCGGGGCTACACCTTC,CASSPGGQGRGRGYTF
.,TRBV6-4,TRBJ2-4,.,14,TGTGCCAGCAGTCCCGGGGCCTGGGGGAACATTCAGTACTTC,CASSPGAWGNIQYF
.,TRBV5-4,TRBJ1-2,.,16,TGTGCCAGCAGCTTGGACCCGGTCCCAGGCGACTATGGCTACACCTTC,CASSLDPVPGDYGYTF
.,TRBV7-7,TRBJ2-2,.,15,TGTGCCAGCAGCCCAGGGTCTTCGAACACCGGGGAGCTGTTTTTT,CASSPGSSNTGELFF
.,TRBV11-2,TRBJ2-4,.,14,TGTGCCAGCAGCCCCGCAGTCACTAAAAACATTCAGTACTTC,CASSPAVTKNIQYF
.,TRBV28,TRBJ2-7,.,16,TGTGCCAGCAGTTTACGGCAGGGGACATTTATTTACGAGCAGTACTTC,CASSLRQGTFIYEQYF
.,TRBV5-4,TRBJ2-1,.,15,TGTGCCAGCAGCCCGGGGGGCTCCTCCTACAATGAGCAGTTCTTC,CASSPGGSSYNEQFF
TRBD1,TRBV6-5,TRBJ1-2,few,14,TGTGCCAGCAGGGAAACAGGGGGAGGTTCTGGCTACACCTTC,CASRETGGGSGYTF
TRBD1,TRBV7-9,TRBJ1-2,.,14,TGTGCCAGCAGCAAGGGACAGGGGGCGATTGGCTACACCTTC,CASSKGQGAIGYTF
.,TRBV5-1,TRBJ1-2,few,12,TGCGCCAGCAGCTTGTCTCAGGATGGCTACACCTTC,CASSLSQDGYTF
.,TRBV11-2,TRBJ1-1,.,12,TGTGCCAGCAGCTTATGGGGCACTGAAGCTTTCTTT,CASSLWGTEAFF
.,TRBV7-6,TRBJ2-2,.,12,TGTGCCAGCAGCCTGAACACCGGGGAGCTGTTTTTT,CASSLNTGELFF
.,TRBV10-2,TRBJ1-1,.,16,TGCGCCAGCAGCTCTGGAACATCAGGGGTAAAGGGGAAAGCTTTCTTT,CASSSGTSGVKGKAFF
TRBD2,TRBV6-1,TRBJ2-5,.,15,TGTGCCAGCAGTGAAGCTAGCGGGGGGCGGAAGACCCAGTACTTC,CASSEASGGRKTQYF